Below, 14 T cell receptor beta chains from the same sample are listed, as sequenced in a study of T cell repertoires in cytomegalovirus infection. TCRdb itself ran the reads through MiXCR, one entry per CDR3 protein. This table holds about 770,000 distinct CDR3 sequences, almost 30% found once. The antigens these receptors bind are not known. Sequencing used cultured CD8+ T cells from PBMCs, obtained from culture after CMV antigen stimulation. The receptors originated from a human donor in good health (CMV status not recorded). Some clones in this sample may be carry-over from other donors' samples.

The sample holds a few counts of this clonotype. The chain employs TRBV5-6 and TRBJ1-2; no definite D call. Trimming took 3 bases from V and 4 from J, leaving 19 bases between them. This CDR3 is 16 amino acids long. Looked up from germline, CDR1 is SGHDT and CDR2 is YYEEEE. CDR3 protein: CASSSPFRGDIYGYTF. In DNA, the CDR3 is TGTGCCAGCAGCTCACCCTTCCGTGGGGATATCTATGGCTACACCTTC.

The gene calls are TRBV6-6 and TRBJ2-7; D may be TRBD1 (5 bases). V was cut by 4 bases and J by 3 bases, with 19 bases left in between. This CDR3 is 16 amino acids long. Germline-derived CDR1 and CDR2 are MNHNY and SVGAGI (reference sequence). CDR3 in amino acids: CASSSYTITGDYEQYF. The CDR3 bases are TGTGCCAGCAGTTCCTACACCATAACAGGCGACTACGAGCAGTACTTC.

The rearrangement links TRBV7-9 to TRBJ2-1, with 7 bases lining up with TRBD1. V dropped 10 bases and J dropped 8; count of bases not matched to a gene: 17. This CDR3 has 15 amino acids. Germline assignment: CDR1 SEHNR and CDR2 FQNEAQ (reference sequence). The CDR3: CATNPIRTGLDEQFF. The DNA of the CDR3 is TGTGCCACCAATCCTATTAGGACAGGTTTGGATGAGCAGTTCTTC.

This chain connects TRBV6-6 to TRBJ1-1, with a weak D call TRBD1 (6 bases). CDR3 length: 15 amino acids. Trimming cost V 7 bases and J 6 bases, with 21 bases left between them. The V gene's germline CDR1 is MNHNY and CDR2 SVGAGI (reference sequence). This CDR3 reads CASTIHPGEGAEAFF. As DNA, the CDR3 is TGTGCCAGCACCATACACCCAGGGGAAGGGGCTGAAGCTTTCTTT.

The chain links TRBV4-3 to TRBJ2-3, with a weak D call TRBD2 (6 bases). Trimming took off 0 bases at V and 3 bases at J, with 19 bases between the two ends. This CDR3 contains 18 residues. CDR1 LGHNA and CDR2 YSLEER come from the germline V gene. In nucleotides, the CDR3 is TGCGCCAGCAGCCAAGATCCCATTCTAGCGACTAGGACAGATACGCAGTATTTT. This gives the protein CASSQDPILATRTDTQYF.

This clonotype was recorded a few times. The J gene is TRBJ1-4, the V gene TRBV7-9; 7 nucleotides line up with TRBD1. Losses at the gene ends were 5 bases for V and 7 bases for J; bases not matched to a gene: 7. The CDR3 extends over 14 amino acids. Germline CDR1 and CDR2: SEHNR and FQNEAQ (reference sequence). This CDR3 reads CASSKTGRPEKLFF. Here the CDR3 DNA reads TGTGCCAGCAGCAAGACAGGGAGGCCTGAAAAACTGTTTTTT. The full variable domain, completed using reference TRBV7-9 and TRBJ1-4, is DTGVSQNPRHKITKRGQNVTFRCDPISEHNRLYWYRQTLGQGPEFLTYFQNEAQLEKSRLLSDRFSAERPKGSFSTLEIQRTEQGDSAMYLCASSKTGRPEKLFFGSGTQLSVL.

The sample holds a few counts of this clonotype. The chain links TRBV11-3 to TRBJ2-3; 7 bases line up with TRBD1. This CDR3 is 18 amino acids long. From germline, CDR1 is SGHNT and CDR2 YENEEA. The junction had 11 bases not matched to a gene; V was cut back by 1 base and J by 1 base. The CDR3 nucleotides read TGTGCCAGCAGCTTAGGACAGGGACAGTATTTGGGCACAGATACGCAGTATTTT. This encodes CASSLGQGQYLGTDTQYF. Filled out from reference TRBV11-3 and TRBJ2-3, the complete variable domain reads EAGVVQSPRYKIIEKKQPVAFWCNPISGHNTLYWYLQNLGQGPELLIRYENEEAVDDSQLPKDRFSAERLKGVDSTLKIQPAELGDSAVYLCASSLGQGQYLGTDTQYFGPGTRLTVL.

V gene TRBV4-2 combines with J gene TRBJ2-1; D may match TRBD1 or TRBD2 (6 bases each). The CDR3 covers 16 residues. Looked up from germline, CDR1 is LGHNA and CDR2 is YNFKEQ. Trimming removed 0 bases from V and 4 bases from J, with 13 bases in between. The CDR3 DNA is TGTGCCAGCAGCCAAGATCCCGGGGGCCTTTACAATGAGCAGTTCTTC. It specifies CASSQDPGGLYNEQFF.

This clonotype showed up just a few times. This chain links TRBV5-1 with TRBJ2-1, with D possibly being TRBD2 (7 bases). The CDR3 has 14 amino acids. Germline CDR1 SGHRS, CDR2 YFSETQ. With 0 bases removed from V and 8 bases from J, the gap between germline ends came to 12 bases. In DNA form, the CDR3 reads TGCGCCAGCAGCTTGGTGGGGGGGCGAGATGAGCAGTTCTTC. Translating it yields CASSLVGGRDEQFF.

The CDR3, as DNA: TGCAGCGTTGAAGGAGGGGTAATGAGATACAATGAGCAGTTCTTC. Translating gives CSVEGGVMRYNEQFF. V and J are TRBV29-1 and TRBJ2-1; D may be TRBD1 or TRBD2 (5 bases each). This CDR3 is 15 amino acids long. The germline gives CDR1 SQVTM, CDR2 ANQGSEA. The V end lost 1 base, the J end lost 4 bases, and 14 bases lay between the germline ends.

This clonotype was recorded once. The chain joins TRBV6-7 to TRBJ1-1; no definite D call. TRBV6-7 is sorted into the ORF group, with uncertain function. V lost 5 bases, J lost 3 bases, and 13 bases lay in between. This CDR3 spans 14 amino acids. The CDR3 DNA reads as TGTGCCAGCAGTCGGCCAGAAGGCGACACTGAAGCTTTCTTT. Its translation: CASSRPEGDTEAFF.

DNA of the CDR3: TGTGCCAGCAGCCCCAACATTCGAGGGTTGGATTCACCCCTCCACTTT. Translation: CASSPNIRGLDSPLHF. The V and J genes are TRBV7-8 and TRBJ1-6, with D uncertain. The CDR3 has 16 amino acids. Trimming stripped 5 bases from V and 8 bases from J, with 19 bases between. CDR1 and CDR2 from the germline V gene are SGHVS and FQNEAQ.

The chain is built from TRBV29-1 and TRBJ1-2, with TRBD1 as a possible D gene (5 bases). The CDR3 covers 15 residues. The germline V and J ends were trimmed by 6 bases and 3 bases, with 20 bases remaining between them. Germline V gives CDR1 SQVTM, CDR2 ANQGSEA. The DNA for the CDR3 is TGCAGCGTCGGTATAGGGACGGGAGGGGACTATGGCTACACCTTC. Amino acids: CSVGIGTGGDYGYTF. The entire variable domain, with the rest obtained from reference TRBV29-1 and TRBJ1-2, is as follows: SAVISQKPSRDICQRGTSLTIQCQVDSQVTMMFWYRQQPGQSLTLIATANQGSEATYESGFVIDKFPISRPNLTFSTLTVSNMSPEDSSIYLCSVGIGTGGDYGYTFGSGTRLTVV.

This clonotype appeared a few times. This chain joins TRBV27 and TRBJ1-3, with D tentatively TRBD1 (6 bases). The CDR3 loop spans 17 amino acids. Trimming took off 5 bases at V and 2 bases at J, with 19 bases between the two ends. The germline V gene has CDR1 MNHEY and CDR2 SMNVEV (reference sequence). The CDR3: CASSDKRTDPPGNTIYF. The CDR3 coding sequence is TGTGCCAGCAGTGACAAGAGGACAGATCCTCCTGGAAACACCATATATTTT.